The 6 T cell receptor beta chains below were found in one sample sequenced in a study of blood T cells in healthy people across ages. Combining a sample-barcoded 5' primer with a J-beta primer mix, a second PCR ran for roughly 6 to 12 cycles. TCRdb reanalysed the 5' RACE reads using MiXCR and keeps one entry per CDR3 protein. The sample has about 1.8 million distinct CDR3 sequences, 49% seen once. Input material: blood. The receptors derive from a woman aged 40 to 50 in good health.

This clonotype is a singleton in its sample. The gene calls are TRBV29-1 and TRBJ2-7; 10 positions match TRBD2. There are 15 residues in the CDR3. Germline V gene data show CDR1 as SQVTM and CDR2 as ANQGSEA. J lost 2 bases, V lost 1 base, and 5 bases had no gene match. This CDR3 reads CSVEGPSGGTYEQYF. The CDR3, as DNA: TGCAGCGTTGAAGGCCCTAGCGGGGGTACCTACGAGCAGTACTTC.

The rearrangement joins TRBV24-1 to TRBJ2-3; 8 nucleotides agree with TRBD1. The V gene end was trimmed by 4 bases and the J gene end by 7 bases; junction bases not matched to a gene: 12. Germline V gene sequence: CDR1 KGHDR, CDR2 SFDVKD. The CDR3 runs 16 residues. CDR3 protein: CATSDSDRGPRNTQYF. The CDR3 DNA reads TGTGCCACCAGTGACAGCGACAGGGGACCCCGTAATACGCAGTATTTT.

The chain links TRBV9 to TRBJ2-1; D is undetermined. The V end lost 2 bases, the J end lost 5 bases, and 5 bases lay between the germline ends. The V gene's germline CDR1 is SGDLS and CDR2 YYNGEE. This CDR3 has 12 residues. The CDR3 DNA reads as TGTGCCAGCAGCGTCCGTAACAATGAGCAGTTCTTC. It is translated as CASSVRNNEQFF.

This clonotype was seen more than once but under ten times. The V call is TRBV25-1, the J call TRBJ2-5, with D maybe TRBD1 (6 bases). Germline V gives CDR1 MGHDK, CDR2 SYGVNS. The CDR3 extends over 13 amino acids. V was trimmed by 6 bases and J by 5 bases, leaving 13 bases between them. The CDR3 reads CASRHRDGETQYF. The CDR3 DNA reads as TGTGCCAGCAGACACAGGGACGGGGAGACCCAGTACTTC.

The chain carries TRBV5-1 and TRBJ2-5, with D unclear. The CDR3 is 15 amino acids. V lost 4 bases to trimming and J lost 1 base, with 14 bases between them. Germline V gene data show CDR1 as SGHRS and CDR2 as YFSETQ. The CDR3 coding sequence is TGCGCCAGCAGCCTGGGTGATAGATCCCAAGAGACCCAGTACTTC. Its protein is CASSLGDRSQETQYF.

CDR3 protein: CASSRERRRALDNEQFF. As DNA, the CDR3 is TGTGCCAGCAGCCGGGAAAGGCGGAGGGCCCTTGACAATGAGCAGTTCTTC. The chain carries TRBV4-2 and TRBJ2-1, with TRBD2 as a possible D gene (6 bases). V was pared by 4 bases and J by 5 bases, with 21 bases between. This CDR3 contains 17 residues. Germline V gene lookup returns CDR1 LGHNA and CDR2 YNFKEQ.